This TCR beta chain came from a study of OX40 agonist ivuxolimab in advanced cancers. Overall study context: The study enrolled dose-escalation patients with hepatocellular carcinoma, melanoma, renal cell or head and neck cancer.

Per germline, CDR1 SGHTS and CDR2 YDEGEE. The CDR3 sequence is 14 residues long. Trimming took off 0 bases at V and 0 bases at J, with 6 bases between the two ends. The table came from immunoSEQ multiplex PCR; TCRdb's copy has only in-frame clones and leaves some out. This sample yields 65,000 to 90,000 clones, of which more than 85% are seen a single time; 2.3% belongs to the top ten. This sequence originates from an adult with an advanced solid tumor such as melanoma, head and neck, liver or kidney cancer. This sample comprised CD4+ or CD8+ T cells sorted from blood, obtained in a trial of the OX40 agonist ivuxolimab. The chain carries TRBV5-8 and TRBJ1-1, with D tentatively TRBD1 (5 bases). The chain's CDR3 is CASSLGGVNTEAFF. Here the CDR3 DNA reads TGTGCCAGCAGCTTGGGGGGCGTGAACACTGAAGCTTTCTTT.